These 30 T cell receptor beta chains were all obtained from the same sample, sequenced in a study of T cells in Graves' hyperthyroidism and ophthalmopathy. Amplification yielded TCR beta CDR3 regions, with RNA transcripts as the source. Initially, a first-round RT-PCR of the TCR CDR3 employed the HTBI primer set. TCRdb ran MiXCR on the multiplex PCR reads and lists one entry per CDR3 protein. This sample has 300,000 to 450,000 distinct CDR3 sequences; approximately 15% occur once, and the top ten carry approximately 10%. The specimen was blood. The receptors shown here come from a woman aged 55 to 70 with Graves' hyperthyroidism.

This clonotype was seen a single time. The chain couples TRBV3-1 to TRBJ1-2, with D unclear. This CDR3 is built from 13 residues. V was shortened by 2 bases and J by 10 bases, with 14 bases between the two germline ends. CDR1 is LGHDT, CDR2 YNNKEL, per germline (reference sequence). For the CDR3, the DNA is TGTGCCAGCAGCCAATCCCAGGCGGTAATCTACACCTTC. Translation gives CASSQSQAVIYTF.

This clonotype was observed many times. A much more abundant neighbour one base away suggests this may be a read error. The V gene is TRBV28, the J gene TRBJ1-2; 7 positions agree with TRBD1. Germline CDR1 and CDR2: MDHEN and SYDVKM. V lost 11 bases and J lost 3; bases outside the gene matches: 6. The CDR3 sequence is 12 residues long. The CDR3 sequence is CASRGSDYGYTF. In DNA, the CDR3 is TGTGCCTCCAGGGGGAGCGACTATGGCTACACCTTC.

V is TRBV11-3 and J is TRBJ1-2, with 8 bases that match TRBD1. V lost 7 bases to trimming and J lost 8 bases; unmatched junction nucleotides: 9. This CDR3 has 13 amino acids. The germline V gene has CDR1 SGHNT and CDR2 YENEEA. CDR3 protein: CASTNPGGWGYTF. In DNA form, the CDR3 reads TGTGCCAGCACCAATCCAGGGGGCTGGGGCTACACCTTC.

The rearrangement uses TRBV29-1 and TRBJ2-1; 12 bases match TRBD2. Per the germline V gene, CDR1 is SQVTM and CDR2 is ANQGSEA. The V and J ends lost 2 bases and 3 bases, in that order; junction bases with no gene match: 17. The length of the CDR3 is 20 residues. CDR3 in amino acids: CSVEPNPGRGTSGHYNEQFF. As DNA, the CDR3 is TGCAGCGTTGAACCTAACCCGGGCCGGGGGACTAGCGGGCACTACAATGAGCAGTTCTTC.

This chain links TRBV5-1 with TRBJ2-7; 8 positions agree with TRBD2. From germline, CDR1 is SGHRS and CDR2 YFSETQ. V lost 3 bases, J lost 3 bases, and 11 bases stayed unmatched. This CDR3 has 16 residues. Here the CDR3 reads CASSSPLSGSFYEQYF. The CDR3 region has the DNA TGCGCCAGCAGCTCACCACTCAGCGGGAGTTTCTACGAGCAGTACTTC.

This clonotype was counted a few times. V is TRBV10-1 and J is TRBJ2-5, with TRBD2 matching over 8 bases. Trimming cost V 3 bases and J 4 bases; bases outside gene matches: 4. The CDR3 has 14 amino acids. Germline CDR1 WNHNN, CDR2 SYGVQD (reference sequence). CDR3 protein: CASSESGRGETQYF. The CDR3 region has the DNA TGCGCCAGCAGTGAAAGCGGGAGAGGAGAGACCCAGTACTTC.

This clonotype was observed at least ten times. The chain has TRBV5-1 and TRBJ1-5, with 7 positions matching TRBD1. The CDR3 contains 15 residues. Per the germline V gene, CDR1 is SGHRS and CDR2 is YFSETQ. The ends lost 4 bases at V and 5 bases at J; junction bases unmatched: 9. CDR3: CASSASGQVDQPQHF. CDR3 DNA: TGCGCCAGCAGCGCCAGCGGACAGGTTGATCAGCCCCAGCATTTT.

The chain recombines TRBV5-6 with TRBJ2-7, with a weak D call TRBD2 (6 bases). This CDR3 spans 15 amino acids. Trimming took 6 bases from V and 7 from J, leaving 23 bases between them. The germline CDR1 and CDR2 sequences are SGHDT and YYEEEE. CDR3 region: CASNTWGVPAGEQYF. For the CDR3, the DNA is TGTGCCAGCAATACCTGGGGGGTCCCGGCGGGGGAGCAGTACTTC.

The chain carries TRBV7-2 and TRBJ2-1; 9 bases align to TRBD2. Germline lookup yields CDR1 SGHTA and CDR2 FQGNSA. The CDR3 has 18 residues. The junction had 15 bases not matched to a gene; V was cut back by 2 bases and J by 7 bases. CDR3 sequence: CASSLWFSREGLGNEQFF. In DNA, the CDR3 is TGTGCCAGCAGCTTATGGTTCTCGCGGGAGGGCCTGGGGAATGAGCAGTTCTTC.

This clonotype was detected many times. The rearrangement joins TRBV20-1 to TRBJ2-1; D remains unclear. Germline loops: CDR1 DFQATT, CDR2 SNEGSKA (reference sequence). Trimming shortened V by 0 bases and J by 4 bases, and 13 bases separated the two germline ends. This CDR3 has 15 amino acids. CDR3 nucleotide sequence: TGCAGTGCTAGAGATCTGGCGGCCGCTTACAATGAGCAGTTCTTC. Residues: CSARDLAAAYNEQFF.

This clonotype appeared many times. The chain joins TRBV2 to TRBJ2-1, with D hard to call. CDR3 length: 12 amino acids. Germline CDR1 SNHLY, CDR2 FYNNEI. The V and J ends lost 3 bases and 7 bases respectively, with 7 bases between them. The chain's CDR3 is CASSDGLNEQFF. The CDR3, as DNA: TGTGCCAGCAGTGATGGCTTAAATGAGCAGTTCTTC. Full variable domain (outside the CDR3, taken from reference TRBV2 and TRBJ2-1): EPEVTQTPSHQVTQMGQEVILRCVPISNHLYFYWYRQILGQKVEFLVSFYNNEISEKSEIFDDQFSVERPDGSNFTLKIRSTKLEDSAMYFCASSDGLNEQFFGPGTRLTVL.

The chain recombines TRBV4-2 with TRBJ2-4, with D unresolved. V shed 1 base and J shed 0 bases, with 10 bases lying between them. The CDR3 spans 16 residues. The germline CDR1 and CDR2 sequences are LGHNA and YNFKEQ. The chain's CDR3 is CASSQVIGLAKNIQYF. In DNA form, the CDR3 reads TGTGCCAGCAGCCAAGTAATTGGTTTAGCCAAAAACATTCAGTACTTC.

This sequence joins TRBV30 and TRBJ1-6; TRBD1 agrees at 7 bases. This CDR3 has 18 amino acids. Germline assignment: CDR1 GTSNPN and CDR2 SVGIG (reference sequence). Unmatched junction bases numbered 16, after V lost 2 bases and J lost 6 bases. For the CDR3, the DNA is TGTGCCTGGAGTCTACCCAACCCAGGAGGGGGCATTAATTCACCCCTCCACTTT. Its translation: CAWSLPNPGGGINSPLHF.

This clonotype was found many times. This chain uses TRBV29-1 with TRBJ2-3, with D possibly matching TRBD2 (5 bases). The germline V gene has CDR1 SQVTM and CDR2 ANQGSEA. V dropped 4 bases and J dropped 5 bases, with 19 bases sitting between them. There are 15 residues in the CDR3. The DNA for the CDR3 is TGCAGCGTTGGCCTCCTCGGGAAGCCGGGAGATACGCAGTATTTT. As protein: CSVGLLGKPGDTQYF.

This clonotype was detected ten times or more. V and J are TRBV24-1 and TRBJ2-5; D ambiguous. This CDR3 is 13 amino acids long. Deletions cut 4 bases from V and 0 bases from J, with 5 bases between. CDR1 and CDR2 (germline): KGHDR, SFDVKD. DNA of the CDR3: TGTGCCACCAGTGAGGAGTACCAAGAGACCCAGTACTTC. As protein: CATSEEYQETQYF.

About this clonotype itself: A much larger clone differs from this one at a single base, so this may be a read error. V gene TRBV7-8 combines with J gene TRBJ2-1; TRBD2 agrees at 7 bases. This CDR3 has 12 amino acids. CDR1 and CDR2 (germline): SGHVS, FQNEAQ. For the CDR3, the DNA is TGTGCCGGCAGCCGTACTAGCGTAGAGCAGTTCTTC. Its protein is CAGSRTSVEQFF.

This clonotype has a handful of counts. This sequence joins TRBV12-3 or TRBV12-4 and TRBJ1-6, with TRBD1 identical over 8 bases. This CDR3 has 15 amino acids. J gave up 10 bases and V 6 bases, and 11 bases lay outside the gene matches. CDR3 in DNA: TGTGCCAGCAGCCCCGGACAGGGTGGCGACTCACCCCTCCACTTT. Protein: CASSPGQGGDSPLHF.

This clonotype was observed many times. The CDR3: CASSLGGSVNEQYF. The CDR3 DNA reads as TGTGCCAGCAGCTTAGGAGGGAGTGTCAACGAGCAGTACTTC. The chain couples TRBV7-2 to TRBJ2-7, with D perhaps TRBD2 (5 bases). Looked up from germline, CDR1 is SGHTA and CDR2 is FQGNSA. V lost 1 base and J 5 bases, leaving 12 bases between the germline ends. The CDR3 spans 14 residues.

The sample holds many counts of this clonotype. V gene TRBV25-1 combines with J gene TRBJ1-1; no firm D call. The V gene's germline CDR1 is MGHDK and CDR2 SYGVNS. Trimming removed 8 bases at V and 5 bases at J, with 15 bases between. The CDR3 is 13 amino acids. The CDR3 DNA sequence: TGTGCCAGCGTTACACCGGCCTTTACTGAAGCTTTCTTT. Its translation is CASVTPAFTEAFF. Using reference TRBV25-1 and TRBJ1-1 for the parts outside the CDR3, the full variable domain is EADIYQTPRYLVIGTGKKITLECSQTMGHDKMYWYQQDPGMELHLIHYSYGVNSTEKGDLSSESTVSRIRTEHFPLTLESARPSHTSQYLCASVTPAFTEAFFGQGTRLTVV.

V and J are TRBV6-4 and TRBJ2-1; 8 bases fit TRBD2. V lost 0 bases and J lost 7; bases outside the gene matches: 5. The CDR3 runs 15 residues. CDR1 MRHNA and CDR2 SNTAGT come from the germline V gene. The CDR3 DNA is TGTGCCAGCAGTGACTCGGCGGGAGGATTAAATGAGCAGTTCTTC. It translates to CASSDSAGGLNEQFF.

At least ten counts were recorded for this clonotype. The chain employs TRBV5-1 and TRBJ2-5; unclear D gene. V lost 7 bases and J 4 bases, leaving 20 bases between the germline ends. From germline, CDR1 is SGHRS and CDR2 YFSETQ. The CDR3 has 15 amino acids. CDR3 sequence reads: CASRYRNGLGETQYF. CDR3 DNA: TGCGCCAGCCGCTATCGGAACGGGTTAGGAGAGACCCAGTACTTC.

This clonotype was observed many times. This chain's CDR3 is CSVQKLALRIYNEQFF. CDR3 coding DNA: TGCAGCGTTCAGAAACTAGCCCTCCGAATCTACAATGAGCAGTTCTTC. This rearrangement joins TRBV29-1 to TRBJ2-1; weak D call: TRBD2 (6 bases). Germline CDR1 is SQVTM and CDR2 is ANQGSEA. The CDR3 sequence is 16 residues long. The germline V and J ends were trimmed by 5 bases and 3 bases, with 20 bases remaining between them.

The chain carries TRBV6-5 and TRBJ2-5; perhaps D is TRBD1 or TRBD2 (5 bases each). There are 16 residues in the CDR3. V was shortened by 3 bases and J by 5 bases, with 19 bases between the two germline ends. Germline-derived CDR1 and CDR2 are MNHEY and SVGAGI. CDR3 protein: CASSYGLQIREETQYF. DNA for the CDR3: TGTGCCAGCAGTTATGGTTTACAGATCAGGGAGGAGACCCAGTACTTC.

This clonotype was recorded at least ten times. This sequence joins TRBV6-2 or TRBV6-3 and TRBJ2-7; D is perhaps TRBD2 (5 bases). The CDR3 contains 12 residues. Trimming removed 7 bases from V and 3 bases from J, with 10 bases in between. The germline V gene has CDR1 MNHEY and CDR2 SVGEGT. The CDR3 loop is CASKGGYYEQYF. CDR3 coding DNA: TGTGCCAGCAAAGGAGGTTACTACGAGCAGTACTTC.

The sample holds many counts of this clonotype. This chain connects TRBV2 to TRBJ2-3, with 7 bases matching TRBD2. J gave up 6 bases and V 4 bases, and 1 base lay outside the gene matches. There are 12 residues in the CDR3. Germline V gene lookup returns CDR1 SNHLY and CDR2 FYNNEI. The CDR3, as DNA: TGTGCCAGCAGTGCACTAGCGGATACGCAGTATTTT. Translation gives CASSALADTQYF. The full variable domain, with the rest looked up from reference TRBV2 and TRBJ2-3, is EPEVTQTPSHQVTQMGQEVILRCVPISNHLYFYWYRQILGQKVEFLVSFYNNEISEKSEIFDDQFSVERPDGSNFTLKIRSTKLEDSAMYFCASSALADTQYFGPGTRLTVL.

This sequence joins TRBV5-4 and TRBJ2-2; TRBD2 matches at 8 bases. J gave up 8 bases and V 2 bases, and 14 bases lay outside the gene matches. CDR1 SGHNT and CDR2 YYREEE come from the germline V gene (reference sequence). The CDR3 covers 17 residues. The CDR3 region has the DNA TGTGCCAGCAGCTTTTCCGGGACTAGGAGATTTCTGGGGGAGCTGTTTTTT. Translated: CASSFSGTRRFLGELFF.

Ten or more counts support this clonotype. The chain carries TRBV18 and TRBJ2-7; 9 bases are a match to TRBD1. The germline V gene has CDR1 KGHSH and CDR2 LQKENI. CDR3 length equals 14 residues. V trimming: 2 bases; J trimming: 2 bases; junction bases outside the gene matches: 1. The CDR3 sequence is CASSPRTGAYEQYF. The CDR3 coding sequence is TGTGCCAGCTCACCAAGGACAGGGGCCTACGAGCAGTACTTC.

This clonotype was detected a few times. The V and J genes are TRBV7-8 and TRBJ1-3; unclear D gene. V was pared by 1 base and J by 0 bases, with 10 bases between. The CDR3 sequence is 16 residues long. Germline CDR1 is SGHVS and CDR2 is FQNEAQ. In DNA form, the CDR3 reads TGTGCCAGCAGCTTAGGCCAACCTTCCTCTGGAAACACCATATATTTT. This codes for CASSLGQPSSGNTIYF.

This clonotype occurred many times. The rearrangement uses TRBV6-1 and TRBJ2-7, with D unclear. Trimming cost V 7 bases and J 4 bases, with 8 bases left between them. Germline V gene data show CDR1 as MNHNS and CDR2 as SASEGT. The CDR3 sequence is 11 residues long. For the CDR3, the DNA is TGTGCCAGCACCGTTCGTTACGAGCAGTACTTC. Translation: CASTVRYEQYF.

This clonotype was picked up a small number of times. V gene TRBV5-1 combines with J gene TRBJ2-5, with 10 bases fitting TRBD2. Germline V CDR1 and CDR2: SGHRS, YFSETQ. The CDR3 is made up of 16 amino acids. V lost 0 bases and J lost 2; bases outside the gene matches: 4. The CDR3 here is CASSLGTSGPQETQYF. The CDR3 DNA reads TGCGCCAGCAGCTTGGGGACTAGCGGACCTCAAGAGACCCAGTACTTC.